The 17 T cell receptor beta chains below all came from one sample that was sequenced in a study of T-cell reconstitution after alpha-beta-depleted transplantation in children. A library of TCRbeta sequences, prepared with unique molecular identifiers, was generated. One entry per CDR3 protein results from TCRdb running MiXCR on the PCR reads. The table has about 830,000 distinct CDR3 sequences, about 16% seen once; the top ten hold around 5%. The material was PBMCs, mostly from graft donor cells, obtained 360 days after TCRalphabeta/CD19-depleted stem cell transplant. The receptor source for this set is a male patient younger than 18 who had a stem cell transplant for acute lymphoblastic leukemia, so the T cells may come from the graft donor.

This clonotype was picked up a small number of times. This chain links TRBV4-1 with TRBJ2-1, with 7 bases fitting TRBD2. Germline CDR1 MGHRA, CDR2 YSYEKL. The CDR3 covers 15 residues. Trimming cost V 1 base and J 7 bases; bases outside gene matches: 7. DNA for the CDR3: TGCGCCAGCAGCCAAGGACTAGCAGCGATAAATGAGCAGTTCTTC. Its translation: CASSQGLAAINEQFF.

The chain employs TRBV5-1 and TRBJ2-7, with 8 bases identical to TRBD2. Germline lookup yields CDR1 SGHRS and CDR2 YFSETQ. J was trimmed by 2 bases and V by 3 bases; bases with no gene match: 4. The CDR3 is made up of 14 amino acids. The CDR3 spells CASSSGLAPYEQYF. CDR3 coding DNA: TGCGCCAGCAGCTCCGGACTAGCCCCCTACGAGCAGTACTTC.

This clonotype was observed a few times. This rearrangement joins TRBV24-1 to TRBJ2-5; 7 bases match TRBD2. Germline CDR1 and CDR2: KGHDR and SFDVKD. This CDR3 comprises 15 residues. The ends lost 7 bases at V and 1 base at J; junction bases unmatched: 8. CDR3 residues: CATRSKRDVQETQYF. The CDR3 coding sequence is TGTGCCACCAGATCAAAGCGGGACGTCCAAGAGACCCAGTACTTC.

For the CDR3, the DNA is TGTGCCAGCAGCTTAGGGTGGGGCGCGGGACGCCCAAACAATGAGCAGTTCTTC. Protein product: CASSLGWGAGRPNNEQFF. The chain is built from TRBV11-2 and TRBJ2-1; D possibly corresponds to TRBD2 (6 bases). There are 18 residues in the CDR3. Looked up from germline, CDR1 is SGHAT and CDR2 is FQNNGV. The V gene lost 1 base and the J gene lost 5 bases, with 21 bases spanning the gap.

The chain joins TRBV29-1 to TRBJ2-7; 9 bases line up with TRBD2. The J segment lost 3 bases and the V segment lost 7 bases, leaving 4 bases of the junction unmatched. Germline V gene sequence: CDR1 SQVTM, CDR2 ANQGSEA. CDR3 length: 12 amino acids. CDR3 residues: CSGSSGIYEQYF. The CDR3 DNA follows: TGCAGCGGGTCTAGCGGGATCTACGAGCAGTACTTC.

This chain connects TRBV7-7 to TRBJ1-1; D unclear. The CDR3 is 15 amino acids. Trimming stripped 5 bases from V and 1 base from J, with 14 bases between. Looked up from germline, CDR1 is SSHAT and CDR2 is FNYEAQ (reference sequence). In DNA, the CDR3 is TGTGCCAGCAGCCCCCCGCGGTTTGGGAACACTGAAGCTTTCTTT. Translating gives CASSPPRFGNTEAFF.

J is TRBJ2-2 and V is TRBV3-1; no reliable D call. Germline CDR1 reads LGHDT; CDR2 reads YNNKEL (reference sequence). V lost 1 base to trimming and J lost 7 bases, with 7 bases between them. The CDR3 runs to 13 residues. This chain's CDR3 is CASSQASVGELFF. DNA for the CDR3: TGTGCCAGCAGCCAAGCGAGCGTCGGGGAGCTGTTTTTT.

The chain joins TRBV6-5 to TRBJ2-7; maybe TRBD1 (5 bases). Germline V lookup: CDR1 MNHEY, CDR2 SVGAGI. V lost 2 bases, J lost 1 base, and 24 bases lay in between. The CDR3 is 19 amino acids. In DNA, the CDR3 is TGTGCCAGCAGTTACGCTTCTTTGTTCTGGACACGGCATTCCTACGAGCAGTACTTC. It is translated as CASSYASLFWTRHSYEQYF.

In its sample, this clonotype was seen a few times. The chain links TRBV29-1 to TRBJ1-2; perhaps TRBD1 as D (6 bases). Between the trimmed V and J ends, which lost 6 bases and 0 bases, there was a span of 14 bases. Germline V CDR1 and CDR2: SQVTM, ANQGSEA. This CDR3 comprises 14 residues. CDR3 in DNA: TGCAGCGTCCACAGGGTATCAGCTAACTATGGCTACACCTTC. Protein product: CSVHRVSANYGYTF.

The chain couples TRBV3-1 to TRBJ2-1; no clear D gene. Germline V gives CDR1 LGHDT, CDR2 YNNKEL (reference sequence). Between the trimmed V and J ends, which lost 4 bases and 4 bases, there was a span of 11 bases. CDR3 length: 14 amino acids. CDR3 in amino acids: CASSLTHQYNEQFF. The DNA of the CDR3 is TGTGCCAGCAGCCTCACCCACCAGTACAATGAGCAGTTCTTC.

The CDR3 loop is CSAFRRGARQPQHF. The CDR3 DNA reads TGCAGTGCCTTTAGGAGGGGCGCGAGGCAGCCCCAGCATTTT. The chain recombines TRBV20-1 with TRBJ1-5; a possible D gene is TRBD1 (5 bases). The V gene lost 6 bases and the J gene lost 7 bases, with 19 bases spanning the gap. Germline lookup yields CDR1 DFQATT and CDR2 SNEGSKA (reference sequence). The length of the CDR3 is 14 residues.

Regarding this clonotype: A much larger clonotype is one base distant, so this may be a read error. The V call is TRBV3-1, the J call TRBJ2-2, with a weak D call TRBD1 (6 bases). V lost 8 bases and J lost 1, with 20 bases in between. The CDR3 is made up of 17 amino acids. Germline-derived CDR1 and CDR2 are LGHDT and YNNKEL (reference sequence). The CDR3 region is CASCPRLRGMNTGELFF. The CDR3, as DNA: TGTGCCAGCTGCCCACGTCTGAGGGGGATGAACACCGGGGAGCTGTTTTTT.

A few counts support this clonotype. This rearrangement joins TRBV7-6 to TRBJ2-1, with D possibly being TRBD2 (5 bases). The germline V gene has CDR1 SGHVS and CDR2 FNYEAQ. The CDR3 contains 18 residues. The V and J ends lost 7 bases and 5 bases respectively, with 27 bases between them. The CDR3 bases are TGTGCCAGCATGGCGGGTGTAGGGCCTTATATAATAAACAATGAGCAGTTCTTC. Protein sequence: CASMAGVGPYIINNEQFF.

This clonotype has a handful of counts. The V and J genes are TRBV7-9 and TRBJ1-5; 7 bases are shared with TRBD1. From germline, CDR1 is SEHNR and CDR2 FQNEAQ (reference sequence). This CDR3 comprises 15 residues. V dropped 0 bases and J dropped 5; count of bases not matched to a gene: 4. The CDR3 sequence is CASSLAGTGDQPQHF. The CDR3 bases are TGTGCCAGCAGCTTAGCGGGCACAGGGGATCAGCCCCAGCATTTT.

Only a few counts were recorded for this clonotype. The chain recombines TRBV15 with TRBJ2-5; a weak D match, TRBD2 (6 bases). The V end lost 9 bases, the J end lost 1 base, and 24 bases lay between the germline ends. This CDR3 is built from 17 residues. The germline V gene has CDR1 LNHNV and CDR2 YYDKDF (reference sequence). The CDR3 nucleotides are TGTGCCACTCTACTCGGACTAAGCGGAAGCACCCAAGAGACCCAGTACTTC. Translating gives CATLLGLSGSTQETQYF.

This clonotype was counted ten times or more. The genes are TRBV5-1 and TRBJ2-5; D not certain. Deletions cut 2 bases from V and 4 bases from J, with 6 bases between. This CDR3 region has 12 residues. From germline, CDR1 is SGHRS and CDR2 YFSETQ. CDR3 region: CASSFVTETQYF. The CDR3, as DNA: TGCGCCAGCAGCTTCGTAACAGAGACCCAGTACTTC.

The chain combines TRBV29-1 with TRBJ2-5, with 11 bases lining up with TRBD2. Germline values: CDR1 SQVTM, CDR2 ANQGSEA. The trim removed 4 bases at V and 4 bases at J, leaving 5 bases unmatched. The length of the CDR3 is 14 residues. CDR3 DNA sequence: TGCAGCGTTGGGCTTAGCGGGAGGGCAGAGACCCAGTACTTC. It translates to CSVGLSGRAETQYF.